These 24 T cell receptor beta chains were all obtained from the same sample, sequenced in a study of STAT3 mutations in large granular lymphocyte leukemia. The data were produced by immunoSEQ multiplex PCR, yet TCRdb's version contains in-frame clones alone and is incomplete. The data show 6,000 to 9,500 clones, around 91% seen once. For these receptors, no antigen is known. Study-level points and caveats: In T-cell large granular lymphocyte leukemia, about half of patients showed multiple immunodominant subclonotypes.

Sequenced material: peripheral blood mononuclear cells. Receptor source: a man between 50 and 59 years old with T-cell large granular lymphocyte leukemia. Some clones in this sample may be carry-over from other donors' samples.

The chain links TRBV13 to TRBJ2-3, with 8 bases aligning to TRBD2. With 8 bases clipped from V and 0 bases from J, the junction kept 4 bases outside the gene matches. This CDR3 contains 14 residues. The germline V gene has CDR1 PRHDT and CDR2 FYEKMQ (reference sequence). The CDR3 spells CASLRGGSTDTQYF. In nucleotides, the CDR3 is TGTGCCAGCCTACGGGGGGGCAGCACAGATACGCAGTATTTT.

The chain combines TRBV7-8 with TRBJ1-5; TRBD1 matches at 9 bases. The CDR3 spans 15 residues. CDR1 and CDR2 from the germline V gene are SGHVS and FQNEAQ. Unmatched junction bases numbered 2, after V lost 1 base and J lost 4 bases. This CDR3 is CASSLGQGVNQPQHF. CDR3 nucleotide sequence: TGTGCCAGCAGCTTAGGACAGGGGGTGAATCAGCCCCAGCATTTT.

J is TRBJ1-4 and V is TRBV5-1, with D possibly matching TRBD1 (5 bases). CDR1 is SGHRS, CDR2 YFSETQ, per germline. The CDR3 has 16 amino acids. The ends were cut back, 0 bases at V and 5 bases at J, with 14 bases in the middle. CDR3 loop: CASSLALGPRNEKLFF. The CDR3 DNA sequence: TGCGCCAGCAGCTTGGCCCTGGGGCCCAGGAATGAAAAACTGTTTTTT.

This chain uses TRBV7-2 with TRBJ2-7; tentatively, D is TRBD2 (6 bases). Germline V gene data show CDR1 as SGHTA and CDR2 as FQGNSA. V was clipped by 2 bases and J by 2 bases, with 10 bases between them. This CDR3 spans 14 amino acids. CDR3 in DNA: TGTGCCAGCAGCTTAAGGGACTTACCCTACGAGCAGTACTTC. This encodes CASSLRDLPYEQYF.

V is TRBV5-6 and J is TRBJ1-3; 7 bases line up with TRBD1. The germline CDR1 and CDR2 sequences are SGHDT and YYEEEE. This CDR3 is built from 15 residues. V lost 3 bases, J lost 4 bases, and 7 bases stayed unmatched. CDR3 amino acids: CASSSATGSGNTIYF. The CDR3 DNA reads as TGTGCCAGCAGCTCCGCGACAGGGAGCGGAAACACCATATATTTT.

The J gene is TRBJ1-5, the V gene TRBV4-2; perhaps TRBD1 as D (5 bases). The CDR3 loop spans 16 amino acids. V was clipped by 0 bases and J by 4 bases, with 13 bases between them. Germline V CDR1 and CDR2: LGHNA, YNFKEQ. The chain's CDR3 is CASSQDRYGGNQPQHF. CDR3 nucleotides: TGTGCCAGCAGCCAAGATCGGTACGGGGGGAATCAGCCCCAGCATTTT.

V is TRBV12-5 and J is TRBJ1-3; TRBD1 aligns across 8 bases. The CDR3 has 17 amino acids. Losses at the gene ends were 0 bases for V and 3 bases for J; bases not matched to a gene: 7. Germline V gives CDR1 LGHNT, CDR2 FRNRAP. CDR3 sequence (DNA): TGTGCTAGTGGTTTGGTACGTGGACAGGGAAGTGGAAACACCATATATTTT. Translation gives CASGLVRGQGSGNTIYF.

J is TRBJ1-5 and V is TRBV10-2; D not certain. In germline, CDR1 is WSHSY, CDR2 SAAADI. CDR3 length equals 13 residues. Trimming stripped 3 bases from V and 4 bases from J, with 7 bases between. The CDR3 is CASSDGGNQPQHF. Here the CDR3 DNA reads TGCGCCAGCAGTGATGGCGGTAATCAGCCCCAGCATTTT.

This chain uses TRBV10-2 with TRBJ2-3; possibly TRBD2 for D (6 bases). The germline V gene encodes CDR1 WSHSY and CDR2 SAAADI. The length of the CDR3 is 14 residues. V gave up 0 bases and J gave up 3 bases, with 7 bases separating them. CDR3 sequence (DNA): TGCGCCAGCAGTGAGTCAGGGAGGACAGATACGCAGTATTTT. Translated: CASSESGRTDTQYF.

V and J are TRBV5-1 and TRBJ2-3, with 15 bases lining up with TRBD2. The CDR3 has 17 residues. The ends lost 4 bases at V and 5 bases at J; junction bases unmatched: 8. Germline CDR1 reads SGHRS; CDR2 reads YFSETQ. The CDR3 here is CASSGKTGLAGGDTQYF. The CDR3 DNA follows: TGCGCCAGCAGCGGGAAGACGGGACTAGCGGGGGGAGATACGCAGTATTTT.

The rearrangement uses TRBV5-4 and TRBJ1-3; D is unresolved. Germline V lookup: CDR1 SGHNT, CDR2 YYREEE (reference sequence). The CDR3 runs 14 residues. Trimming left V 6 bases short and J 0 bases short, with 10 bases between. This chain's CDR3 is CASTRRGSGNTIYF. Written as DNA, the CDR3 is TGTGCCAGCACCCGCCGGGGCTCTGGAAACACCATATATTTT. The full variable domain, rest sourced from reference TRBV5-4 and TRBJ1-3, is ETGVTQSPTHLIKTRGQQVTLRCSSQSGHNTVSWYQQALGQGPQFIFQYYREEENGRGNFPPRFSGLQFPNYSSELNVNALELDDSALYLCASTRRGSGNTIYFGEGSWLTVV.

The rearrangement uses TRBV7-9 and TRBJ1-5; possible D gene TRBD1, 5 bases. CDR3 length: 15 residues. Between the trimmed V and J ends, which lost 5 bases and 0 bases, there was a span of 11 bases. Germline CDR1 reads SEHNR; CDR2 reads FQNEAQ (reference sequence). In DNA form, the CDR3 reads TGTGCCAGCAGCCTCGGGACTCATAGCAATCAGCCCCAGCATTTT. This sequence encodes CASSLGTHSNQPQHF.

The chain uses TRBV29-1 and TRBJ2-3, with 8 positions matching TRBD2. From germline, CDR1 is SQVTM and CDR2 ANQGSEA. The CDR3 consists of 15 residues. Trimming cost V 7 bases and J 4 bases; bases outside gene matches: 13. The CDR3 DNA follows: TGCAGCGCCCTCGCGAGCGGGAGTCGTGCAGATACGCAGTATTTT. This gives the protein CSALASGSRADTQYF.

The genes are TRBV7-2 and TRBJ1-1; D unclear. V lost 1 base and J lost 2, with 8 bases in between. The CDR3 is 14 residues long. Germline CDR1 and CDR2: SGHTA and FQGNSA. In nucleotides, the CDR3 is TGTGCCAGCAGCTTAGAGGAAGTTAACACTGAAGCTTTCTTT. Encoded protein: CASSLEEVNTEAFF.

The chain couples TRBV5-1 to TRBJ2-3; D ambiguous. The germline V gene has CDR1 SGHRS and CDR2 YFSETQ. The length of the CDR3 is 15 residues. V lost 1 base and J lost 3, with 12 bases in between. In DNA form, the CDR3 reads TGCGCCAGCAGCTTGTTTTTCCCTTGGACAGATACGCAGTATTTT. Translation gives CASSLFFPWTDTQYF.

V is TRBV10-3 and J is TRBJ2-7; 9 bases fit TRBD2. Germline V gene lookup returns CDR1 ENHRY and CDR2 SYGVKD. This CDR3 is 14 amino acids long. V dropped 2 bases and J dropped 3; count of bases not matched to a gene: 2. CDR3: CAISEGSGGYEQYF. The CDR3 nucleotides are TGTGCCATCAGTGAGGGTAGCGGGGGCTACGAGCAGTACTTC.

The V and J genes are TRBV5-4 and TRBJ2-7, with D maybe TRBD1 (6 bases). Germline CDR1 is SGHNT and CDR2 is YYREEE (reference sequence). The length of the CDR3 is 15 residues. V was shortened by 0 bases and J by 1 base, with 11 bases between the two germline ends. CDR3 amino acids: CASSLDRVGSYEQYF. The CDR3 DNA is TGTGCCAGCAGCTTGGACAGGGTCGGGTCCTACGAGCAGTACTTC.

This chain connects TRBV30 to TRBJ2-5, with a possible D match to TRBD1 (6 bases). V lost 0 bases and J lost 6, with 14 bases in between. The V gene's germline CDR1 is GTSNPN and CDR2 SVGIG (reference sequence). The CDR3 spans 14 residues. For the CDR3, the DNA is TGTGCCTGGAGTGTGTCCCCAGGGGCGAAGACCCAGTACTTC. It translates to CAWSVSPGAKTQYF.

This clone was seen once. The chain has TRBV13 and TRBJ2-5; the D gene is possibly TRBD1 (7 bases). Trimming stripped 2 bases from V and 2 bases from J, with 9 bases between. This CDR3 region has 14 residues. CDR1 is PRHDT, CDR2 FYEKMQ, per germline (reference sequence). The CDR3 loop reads CASSLQGGQETQYF. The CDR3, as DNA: TGTGCCAGCAGCTTACAGGGGGGTCAAGAGACCCAGTACTTC.

The CDR3, as DNA: TGTGCCAGCAGCGTGGGACAGGGGGCGGGCTACGAGCAGTACTTC. Translating gives CASSVGQGAGYEQYF. This chain uses TRBV5-4 with TRBJ2-7; 12 bases are a match to TRBD1. The J segment lost 3 bases and the V segment lost 4 bases, leaving 5 bases of the junction unmatched. From germline, CDR1 is SGHNT and CDR2 YYREEE (reference sequence). The length of the CDR3 is 15 residues.

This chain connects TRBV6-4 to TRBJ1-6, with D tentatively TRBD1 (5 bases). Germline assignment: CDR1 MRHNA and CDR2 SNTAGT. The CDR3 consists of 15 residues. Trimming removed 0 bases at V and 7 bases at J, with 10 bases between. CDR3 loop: CASSDSSGTNSPLHF. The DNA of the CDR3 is TGTGCCAGCAGTGACTCGTCAGGGACGAATTCACCCCTCCACTTT.

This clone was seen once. The CDR3, as DNA: TGCGCCAGCAGGGAAGAGGGTTCTACGGCCTACGAGCAGTACTTC. This translates into CASREEGSTAYEQYF. The V and J genes are TRBV5-1 and TRBJ2-7; possibly TRBD2 for D (5 bases). CDR1 is SGHRS, CDR2 YFSETQ, per germline. The CDR3 loop spans 15 amino acids. V lost 5 bases and J lost 2, with 17 bases in between.

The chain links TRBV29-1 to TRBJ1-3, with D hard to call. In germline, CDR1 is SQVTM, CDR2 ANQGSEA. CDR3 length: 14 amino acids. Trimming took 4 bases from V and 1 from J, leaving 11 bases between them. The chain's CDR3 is CSVAWVESGNTIYF. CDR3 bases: TGCAGCGTTGCCTGGGTGGAGTCTGGAAACACCATATATTTT.

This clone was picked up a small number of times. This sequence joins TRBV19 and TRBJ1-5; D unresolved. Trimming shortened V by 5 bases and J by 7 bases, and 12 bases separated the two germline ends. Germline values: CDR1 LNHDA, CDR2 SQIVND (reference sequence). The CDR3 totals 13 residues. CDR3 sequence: CASSPTSFQPQHF. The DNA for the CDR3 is TGTGCCAGTAGTCCAACAAGTTTCCAGCCCCAGCATTTT.